This T cell receptor beta chain derives from a study of human T cells and chemical hapten exposure. Germline CDR1 and CDR2: DFQATT and SNEGSKA (reference sequence). V dropped 1 base and J dropped 2 bases, with 15 bases sitting between them. The CDR3 sequence is 16 residues long. Time point of the sample: patch test 1, 2 weeks after DPC sensitization. Treatment described: therapeutic diphenylcyclopropenone sensitization with weekly scalp DPC. TCRdb re-called the RACE reads through MiXCR, storing one row per CDR3 protein. This repertoire shows some 50,000 distinct CDR3 sequences, around 9.3% found once; its top ten account for roughly 13%.

This receptor was obtained from a woman aged 40 to 50 with alopecia areata. Some clones in this sample may be carry-over from other donors' samples. This sample comprised whole blood, obtained in connection with sensitization to the hapten diphenylcyclopropenone (DPC). This chain connects TRBV20-1 to TRBJ2-1; TRBD2 might be the D (6 bases). The CDR3 reads CSARGVGGVPYNEQFF. CDR3 nucleotide sequence: TGCAGTGCTAGAGGCGTGGGCGGGGTTCCCTACAATGAGCAGTTCTTC.